The clone carrying this T cell receptor beta chain was seen repeatedly, ten times or more. The antigen is not known. The study profiled TCR beta VDJ and CDR3 using genomic DNA as template. TCRdb ran MiXCR on the reads and lists one entry per CDR3 protein. This table has 200,000 to 250,000 distinct CDR3 sequences, about 59% appearing once. The junction had 9 bases not matched to a gene; V was cut back by 5 bases and J by 5 bases. Germline V CDR1 and CDR2: LGHNT, FRNRAP. CDR3 size: 15 residues. The data were obtained in a study of CD8+CD57+ T cells in acquired aplastic anemia. Overall study context: Sorting CD4+ and CD8+ cells gave DNA averaging about 2.9 ug. CD4+ cell libraries from healthy donors averaged about 10.8 million reads.

Study outcomes and limitations: Controls and patients did not differ significantly in CD8+ Simpson's diversity. About 30 was the count of CD8+ CDR3 sequences that patients shared with controls.

The chain employs TRBV12-5 and TRBJ2-5; 9 positions match TRBD2. Sequencing was done on a sample of sorted CD4+, CD8+, or CD8+CD57+ T cells (not recorded which) from PBMCs. The TCR comes from a human donor in good health. The CDR3 DNA sequence: TGTGCTAGTGGTCCCTCTGGCGGGGGGGCTGAGACCCAGTACTTC. This encodes CASGPSGGGAETQYF.